This T cell receptor (beta chain) was captured in a study of molecular identifiers for immune sequencing clone quantification. TCRdb independently ran MiXCR on the PCR reads; one entry per CDR3 protein. This sample has about 500,000 distinct CDR3 sequences, with around 25% found just once. The germline CDR1 and CDR2 sequences are MNHNY and SVGAGI (reference sequence). CDR3 length: 14 amino acids. Trimming pared 7 bases from V and 4 bases from J, leaving 13 bases between. This clonotype was obtained from a human donor in good health. Some libraries in this study had Jurkat cell RNA spiked in. The sample consisted of naive CD8+ T cells from blood, with Jurkat cell RNA spiked in. Subset in this sample: FACS-sorted CD8+CD4-CCR7+CD45RA+ naive T cells. The chain joins TRBV6-6 to TRBJ1-4; no firm D call. CDR3 residues: CASTSGARNEKLFF. As DNA, the CDR3 is TGTGCCAGCACCTCGGGAGCTCGTAATGAAAAACTGTTTTTT.